These 23 T cell receptor beta chains came from one sample sequenced in a study of cytomegalovirus exposure and HLA in healthy donors. In the PCR, 60 Vbeta and 13 Jbeta primers were used. The protocol was immunoSEQ multiplex PCR, while the TCRdb copy is restricted to in-frame clones and leaves out a portion. This table holds 150,000 to 250,000 clones, under 90% found once. Sequencing was carried out using PBMCs. Source of these receptors: a boy aged 2 to 10 in good health and CMV-seronegative.

For the CDR3, the DNA is TGTGCCATCAGTGTGGTAGCGGGGGGACAAGAGACCCAGTACTTC. The encoded protein is CAISVVAGGQETQYF. V and J are TRBV10-3 and TRBJ2-5; 10 positions agree with TRBD2. The trim removed 4 bases at V and 2 bases at J, leaving 4 bases unmatched. This CDR3 has 15 amino acids. CDR1 is ENHRY and CDR2 is SYGVKD in the germline V gene.

The V call is TRBV19, the J call TRBJ2-1; 11 nucleotides line up with TRBD2. Losses at the gene ends were 8 bases for V and 9 bases for J; bases not matched to a gene: 6. Germline CDR1 is LNHDA and CDR2 is SQIVND (reference sequence). This CDR3 region has 13 residues. The CDR3 loop reads CASGSGGAGEQFF. For the CDR3, the DNA is TGTGCCAGTGGTAGCGGGGGGGCAGGTGAGCAGTTCTTC. Supplemented by reference TRBV19 and TRBJ2-1, the full variable domain reads DGGITQSPKYLFRKEGQNVTLSCEQNLNHDAMYWYRQDPGQGLRLIYYSQIVNDFQKGDIAEGYSVSREKKESFPLTVTSAQKNPTAFYLCASGSGGAGEQFFGPGTRLTVL.

J is TRBJ1-1 and V is TRBV6-1; D is unclear. Germline assignment: CDR1 MNHNS and CDR2 SASEGT. The CDR3 extends over 14 amino acids. V was pared by 2 bases and J by 6 bases, with 13 bases between. CDR3 in DNA: TGTGCCAGCAGTGAACCCGCGTGGCGGGCTGAAGCTTTCTTT. Translating it yields CASSEPAWRAEAFF.

The V and J genes are TRBV5-4 and TRBJ2-7, with TRBD1 matching 10 bases. This CDR3 spans 14 amino acids. The V gene's germline CDR1 is SGHNT and CDR2 YYREEE (reference sequence). J was trimmed by 3 bases and V by 4 bases; bases with no gene match: 4. CDR3 sequence reads: CASSQRDRGYEQYF. In DNA form, the CDR3 reads TGTGCCAGCAGCCAGCGGGACAGGGGCTACGAGCAGTACTTC.

J is TRBJ1-1 and V is TRBV7-8; D is uncertain. Germline V lookup: CDR1 SGHVS, CDR2 FQNEAQ. V shed 2 bases and J shed 0 bases, with 13 bases lying between them. This CDR3 region has 16 residues. CDR3 sequence reads: CASSLTIGRLNTEAFF. CDR3 DNA sequence: TGTGCCAGCAGCTTAACGATCGGCAGGCTGAACACTGAAGCTTTCTTT.

The J gene is TRBJ2-3, the V gene TRBV18; D unresolved. The V gene's germline CDR1 is KGHSH and CDR2 LQKENI. The CDR3 length is 16 residues. V dropped 4 bases and J dropped 3 bases, with 17 bases sitting between them. The CDR3 DNA is TGTGCCAGCTCACTAACCGGCCCAGGCCCAACAGATACGCAGTATTTT. It specifies CASSLTGPGPTDTQYF.

V gene TRBV7-9 combines with J gene TRBJ1-6; 7 positions agree with TRBD1. V shed 5 bases, J shed 7 bases, and the junction held 5 bases outside the gene matches. Germline V gene lookup returns CDR1 SEHNR and CDR2 FQNEAQ (reference sequence). The CDR3 is 14 amino acids. The CDR3 DNA reads TGTGCCAGCAGCCCTGGACAGGCGAATTCACCCCTCCACTTT. This translates into CASSPGQANSPLHF.

The chain has TRBV5-4 and TRBJ1-2; D is undetermined. The V and J ends lost 5 bases and 7 bases respectively, with 9 bases between them. The CDR3 contains 11 residues. Germline CDR1 and CDR2: SGHNT and YYREEE (reference sequence). The CDR3 DNA sequence: TGTGCCAGCAGTTTCCCGGGTGGCTACACCTTC. It yields the protein CASSFPGGYTF.

This chain uses TRBV4-3 with TRBJ2-3; 11 positions match TRBD2. CDR3 size: 17 residues. The germline gives CDR1 LGHNA, CDR2 YSLEER. The V and J ends lost 1 base and 6 bases, in that order; junction bases with no gene match: 9. CDR3 residues: CASSQGASGGTPDTQYF. The CDR3 DNA sequence: TGCGCCAGCAGCCAAGGAGCTAGCGGGGGGACTCCGGATACGCAGTATTTT.

This chain joins TRBV9 and TRBJ2-7; TRBD2 matches at 12 bases. CDR1 SGDLS and CDR2 YYNGEE come from the germline V gene. The CDR3 loop spans 14 amino acids. Trimming at V came to 2 bases and at J to 7 bases, leaving 4 bases not matched to a gene. In DNA, the CDR3 is TGTGCCAGCAGCGTTCTAGCGGGGGGGGAAGAGCAGTACTTC. It codes for CASSVLAGGEEQYF. The whole variable domain, filled in from reference TRBV9 and TRBJ2-7, reads DSGVTQTPKHLITATGQRVTLRCSPRSGDLSVYWYQQSLDQGLQFLIQYYNGEERAKGNILERFSAQQFPDLHSELNLSSLELGDSALYFCASSVLAGGEEQYFGPGTRLTVT.

The gene calls are TRBV5-1 and TRBJ1-1, with D possibly matching TRBD1 (5 bases). Trimming removed 4 bases from V and 1 base from J, with 11 bases in between. The CDR3 totals 14 residues. Germline loops: CDR1 SGHRS, CDR2 YFSETQ. Here the CDR3 reads CASSPGGENTEAFF. CDR3 DNA: TGCGCCAGCAGCCCGGGGGGGGAGAACACTGAAGCTTTCTTT.

The chain employs TRBV9 and TRBJ2-5; maybe TRBD1 (5 bases). The CDR3 runs 16 residues. CDR1 SGDLS and CDR2 YYNGEE come from the germline V gene. Trimming cost V 4 bases and J 1 base, with 17 bases left between them. CDR3 in DNA: TGTGCCAGCAGCCCACAACAGACCACAGGCCAAGAGACCCAGTACTTC. It yields the protein CASSPQQTTGQETQYF.

The chain is built from TRBV7-2 and TRBJ2-5, with TRBD2 identical over 10 bases. The trim removed 6 bases at V and 2 bases at J, leaving 6 bases unmatched. This CDR3 has 15 amino acids. Germline-derived CDR1 and CDR2 are SGHTA and FQGNSA. As DNA, the CDR3 is TGTGCCAGCAGTAAAGCGGGGGGGATACAAGAGACCCAGTACTTC. It translates to CASSKAGGIQETQYF.

V and J are TRBV5-6 and TRBJ2-3; D is perhaps TRBD1 (6 bases). This CDR3 has 12 residues. CDR1 and CDR2 (germline): SGHDT, YYEEEE. Trimming took off 4 bases at V and 9 bases at J, with 12 bases between the two ends. The CDR3 DNA reads as TGTGCCAGCAGCCCAACAGGGACAACGCAGTATTTT. It is translated as CASSPTGTTQYF.

With regard to this clone: Other DNA sequences in the sample encode the same CDR3. The chain has TRBV7-2 and TRBJ1-3, with unresolved D. V dropped 5 bases and J dropped 0 bases, with 11 bases sitting between them. The CDR3 loop spans 15 amino acids. Germline V gene sequence: CDR1 SGHTA, CDR2 FQGNSA. The CDR3 nucleotides read TGTGCCAGCAGCCTTACCGGGTCCTCTGGAAACACCATATATTTT. This translates into CASSLTGSSGNTIYF. Together with reference TRBV7-2 and TRBJ1-3, the CDR3 gives the full variable domain: GAGVSQSPSNKVTEKGKDVELRCDPISGHTALYWYRQSLGQGLEFLIYFQGNSAPDKSGLPSDRFSAERTGGSVSTLTIQRTQQEDSAVYLCASSLTGSSGNTIYFGEGSWLTVV.

This chain connects TRBV30 to TRBJ1-4, with a possible D match to TRBD1 (5 bases). In germline, CDR1 is GTSNPN, CDR2 SVGIG (reference sequence). The V end was cut by 4 bases, the J end by 7 bases, with 13 bases between. This CDR3 is 13 amino acids long. For the CDR3, the DNA is TGTGCCTGGACCAGGGTATATGGTGAAAAACTGTTTTTT. Amino acids: CAWTRVYGEKLFF.

V usage is TRBV7-9 and J usage is TRBJ1-1, with 8 nucleotides matching TRBD1. Germline CDR1 reads SEHNR; CDR2 reads FQNEAQ (reference sequence). The J segment lost 4 bases and the V segment lost 4 bases, leaving 11 bases of the junction unmatched. The CDR3 runs 16 residues. The CDR3 loop reads CASSSLGQGSSTEAFF. The CDR3 nucleotides read TGTGCCAGCAGCTCTCTCGGACAGGGATCCTCCACTGAAGCTTTCTTT.

The chain links TRBV10-3 to TRBJ2-1; TRBD1 agrees at 7 bases. The J segment lost 1 base and the V segment lost 5 bases, leaving 8 bases of the junction unmatched. This CDR3 has 16 residues. CDR1 and CDR2 (germline): ENHRY, SYGVKD. Here the CDR3 reads CAISPLGGGSYNEQFF. CDR3 coding DNA: TGTGCCATCAGTCCATTAGGGGGCGGTTCCTACAATGAGCAGTTCTTC.

The chain couples TRBV5-1 to TRBJ1-1, with D perhaps TRBD1 (5 bases). The CDR3 contains 14 residues. Trimming stripped 3 bases from V and 5 bases from J, with 14 bases between. Germline CDR1 SGHRS, CDR2 YFSETQ. CDR3 residues: CASSWAGRKTEAFF. In DNA, the CDR3 is TGCGCCAGCAGCTGGGCAGGGCGAAAAACTGAAGCTTTCTTT.

The chain is built from TRBV19 and TRBJ1-5; perhaps TRBD1 as D (5 bases). The CDR3 totals 16 residues. With 5 bases removed from V and 3 bases from J, the gap between germline ends came to 17 bases. The germline V gene has CDR1 LNHDA and CDR2 SQIVND (reference sequence). The DNA for the CDR3 is TGTGCCAGTAGTGAGACTTACAGGTACGTCAATCAGCCCCAGCATTTT. This sequence encodes CASSETYRYVNQPQHF.

The chain couples TRBV7-3 to TRBJ1-2, with TRBD1 matching 9 bases. Losses at the gene ends were 4 bases for V and 4 bases for J; bases not matched to a gene: 16. This CDR3 is 18 amino acids long. Looked up from germline, CDR1 is SGHTA and CDR2 is FQGTGA. The CDR3 DNA follows: TGTGCCAGCAGCTCAAATCCCGGGACAGGGCGATTCGGCTATGGCTACACCTTC. Translation: CASSSNPGTGRFGYGYTF.

This clone was detected only once. This chain joins TRBV5-1 and TRBJ2-6, with 12 bases that match TRBD1. V dropped 4 bases and J dropped 2; count of bases not matched to a gene: 4. Germline CDR1 reads SGHRS; CDR2 reads YFSETQ. The CDR3 contains 17 residues. CDR3 DNA sequence: TGCGCCAGCAGCGCCGGGACAGGGGGCCCTGGGGCCAACGTCCTGACTTTC. Translation gives CASSAGTGGPGANVLTF.

The chain joins TRBV4-2 to TRBJ1-2; D unresolved. From germline, CDR1 is LGHNA and CDR2 YNFKEQ. The CDR3 has 16 residues. V shed 0 bases and J shed 1 base, with 12 bases lying between them. The CDR3 region is CASSQDEIADNYGYTF. The CDR3 coding sequence is TGTGCCAGCAGCCAAGATGAGATAGCAGATAACTATGGCTACACCTTC.